This T cell receptor (beta chain) was identified during a study of shared clonotypes between healthy human individuals. About this clone itself: Antigen specificity is unknown.

The germline CDR1 and CDR2 sequences are GTSNPN and SVGIG (reference sequence). V was clipped by 2 bases and J by 8 bases, with 7 bases between them. The CDR3 contains 12 residues. Across several immunoSEQ plates, the genomic DNA of each subset was split evenly. A 200 ng quantity of DNA, approximately 29,000 T cell genomes, went into the sorted-subset replicate PCRs. Profiled with immunoSEQ multiplex PCR; TCRdb holds only in-frame clones, not every one. The sample includes more than 2 million clones, about 95% of them seen just once. Naive CD8 cells comprised CD45RO-negative, CCR7-positively selected cells, excluding terminally differentiated effector memory CD45RA+ cells. Study-level points and caveats: Clonotype sharing across a handful of donors was observed for around 5.1% of naive CD4 clonotypes. Researchers sampled only blood; tissue repertoires likely differ.

Specimen: naive CD8+ T cells sorted from blood. The sequence derives from a man in his late teens or twenties in good health. The genes are TRBV30 and TRBJ1-6, with D uncertain. Here the CDR3 DNA reads TGTGCCTGGAGTTCCCCGTATTCACCCCTCCACTTT. Translated: CAWSSPYSPLHF.